What follows are 21 T cell receptor beta chains derived from one specimen sequenced in a study of T cell responses to AZD1222 COVID-19 vaccine. The data were produced by immunoSEQ multiplex PCR, yet TCRdb's version contains in-frame clones alone and is incomplete. Among approximately 130,000 clones listed, roughly 85% were seen once. The sequences come from peripheral blood, collected 28 days after the second dose of the MenACWY control vaccine. These TCRs come from an adult who received the MenACWY meningococcal vaccine as a control.

The chain links TRBV6-5 to TRBJ1-2; D is perhaps TRBD1 (5 bases). This CDR3 has 13 residues. From germline, CDR1 is MNHEY and CDR2 SVGAGI. Trimming shortened V by 5 bases and J by 10 bases, and 17 bases separated the two germline ends. CDR3 region: CASSPGTGEAYTF. The CDR3 DNA follows: TGTGCCAGCAGTCCCGGGACGGGAGAAGCCTACACCTTC.

The chain joins TRBV3-1 (or the pseudogene TRBV3-2) to TRBJ1-2; D is undetermined. V dropped 0 bases and J dropped 0 bases, with 5 bases sitting between them. This CDR3 spans 14 amino acids. The germline V gene encodes CDR1 LGHDT and CDR2 YNNKEL (reference sequence). CDR3 loop: CASSQDKANYGYTF. The CDR3 DNA sequence: TGTGCCAGCAGCCAAGATAAGGCTAACTATGGCTACACCTTC.

The chain couples TRBV9 to TRBJ2-5, with 15 bases fitting TRBD2. With V trimmed by 4 bases and J by 2 bases, 9 bases remained unmatched. Germline CDR1 SGDLS, CDR2 YYNGEE. The CDR3 is made up of 18 amino acids. The CDR3 reads CASSRGTSGGLSQETQYF. As DNA, the CDR3 is TGTGCCAGCAGCCGAGGGACTAGCGGGGGGCTCAGTCAAGAGACCCAGTACTTC.

The chain links TRBV19 to TRBJ1-5, with a tentative D call TRBD1 (5 bases). Per germline, CDR1 LNHDA and CDR2 SQIVND (reference sequence). This CDR3 region has 15 residues. Trimming pared 5 bases from V and 1 base from J, leaving 12 bases between. CDR3 sequence reads: CASSRTGGSNQPQHF. The CDR3 nucleotides read TGTGCCAGTAGTCGGACTGGGGGGAGCAATCAGCCCCAGCATTTT. The complete variable domain, with remaining parts taken from reference TRBV19 and TRBJ1-5, reads DGGITQSPKYLFRKEGQNVTLSCEQNLNHDAMYWYRQDPGQGLRLIYYSQIVNDFQKGDIAEGYSVSREKKESFPLTVTSAQKNPTAFYLCASSRTGGSNQPQHFGDGTRLSIL.

DNA for the CDR3: TGTGCCAGCAGCTTGGCAAGCGGGGGGTCCCGGGAGCAGTACGTC. Translation: CASSLASGGSREQYV. The chain links TRBV5-6 to TRBJ2-7, with 9 bases aligning to TRBD2. The CDR3 consists of 15 residues. With V trimmed by 0 bases and J by 7 bases, 8 bases remained unmatched. CDR1 is SGHDT and CDR2 is YYEEEE in the germline V gene.

The J gene is TRBJ2-7, the V gene TRBV27, with TRBD1 as a possible D gene (6 bases). Germline lookup yields CDR1 MNHEY and CDR2 SMNVEV (reference sequence). The CDR3 runs 13 residues. Deletions cut 3 bases from V and 7 bases from J, with 13 bases between. The CDR3 region is CASSFPQGFEQYV. DNA for the CDR3: TGTGCCAGCAGTTTTCCACAGGGATTTGAGCAGTACGTC.

V usage is TRBV5-1 and J usage is TRBJ2-5; TRBD1 matches 8 bases. Germline values: CDR1 SGHRS, CDR2 YFSETQ. V lost 1 base to trimming and J lost 3 bases; unmatched junction nucleotides: 2. This CDR3 has 14 residues. The CDR3 reads CASSLMTGEETQYF. DNA of the CDR3: TGCGCCAGCAGCTTGATGACAGGGGAAGAGACCCAGTACTTC.

The genes are TRBV23-1 and TRBJ2-7; weak D call: TRBD2 (6 bases). TRBV23-1 is an ORF, and what it does is uncertain. This CDR3 contains 16 residues. V was cut by 2 bases and J by 2 bases, with 16 bases left in between. The CDR3: CASSQRDSLRTYEQYF. In DNA, the CDR3 is TGCGCCAGCAGTCAAAGGGACTCCTTAAGGACCTACGAGCAGTACTTC.

CDR3 in amino acids: CAISARQGYEQYF. The CDR3 DNA reads TGTGCCATCAGTGCGAGACAGGGCTACGAGCAGTACTTC. This rearrangement joins TRBV10-3 to TRBJ2-7; 7 positions agree with TRBD1. The V segment lost 4 bases and the J segment 3 bases; nucleotides outside the gene matches: 3. CDR3 size: 13 residues. Germline V gene data show CDR1 as ENHRY and CDR2 as SYGVKD.

This clone was seen only once. V is TRBV5-1 and J is TRBJ2-2; no firm D call. Germline V gives CDR1 SGHRS, CDR2 YFSETQ. The CDR3 totals 16 residues. V lost 2 bases and J lost 0, with 11 bases in between. CDR3 residues: CASSFLTQTNTGELFF. As DNA, the CDR3 is TGCGCCAGCAGCTTTTTGACACAAACGAACACCGGGGAGCTGTTTTTT.

The chain uses TRBV7-2 and TRBJ2-7; 11 positions agree with TRBD1. The trim removed 7 bases at V and 2 bases at J, leaving 4 bases unmatched. CDR3 length equals 14 residues. Germline assignment: CDR1 SGHTA and CDR2 FQGNSA. The CDR3 reads CASKKGQGAYEQYF. The CDR3 nucleotides are TGTGCCAGCAAGAAGGGACAGGGGGCCTACGAGCAGTACTTC.

The chain couples TRBV3-1 (or the pseudogene TRBV3-2) to TRBJ1-6; D is ambiguous. CDR1 is LGHDT, CDR2 YNNKEL, per germline (reference sequence). This CDR3 is built from 14 residues. Trimming took 1 base from V and 5 from J, leaving 6 bases between them. In DNA, the CDR3 is TGTGCCAGCAGCCAAGGGGGAGATAATTCACCCCTCCACTTT. It is translated as CASSQGGDNSPLHF.

V and J are TRBV5-1 and TRBJ2-5, with TRBD1 matching over 8 bases. The ends lost 2 bases at V and 4 bases at J; junction bases unmatched: 13. The V gene's germline CDR1 is SGHRS and CDR2 YFSETQ. The CDR3 has 17 residues. CDR3 sequence reads: CASSFGAGGTFGETQYF. CDR3 in DNA: TGCGCCAGCAGCTTTGGGGCAGGGGGCACTTTCGGAGAGACCCAGTACTTC.

This chain joins TRBV19 and TRBJ1-6; tentatively, D is TRBD1 (6 bases). The CDR3 extends over 13 amino acids. Germline V gives CDR1 LNHDA, CDR2 SQIVND (reference sequence). V was pared by 8 bases and J by 7 bases, with 12 bases between. CDR3: CASLDRTNSPLHF. The DNA of the CDR3 is TGTGCCAGTTTAGACAGGACCAATTCACCCCTCCACTTT.

The chain links TRBV27 to TRBJ2-1; 11 bases fit TRBD2. CDR1 MNHEY and CDR2 SMNVEV come from the germline V gene (reference sequence). The length of the CDR3 is 17 residues. The trim removed 5 bases at V and 4 bases at J, leaving 10 bases unmatched. The CDR3: CASSRNSGTSGYNEQFF. The CDR3 DNA follows: TGTGCCAGCAGTCGAAATTCCGGGACTAGCGGTTACAATGAGCAGTTCTTC.

The chain is built from TRBV5-1 and TRBJ2-7, with 10 bases that match TRBD2. The CDR3 has 16 amino acids. V shed 0 bases, J shed 2 bases, and the junction held 5 bases outside the gene matches. Per germline, CDR1 SGHRS and CDR2 YFSETQ. CDR3 sequence (DNA): TGCGCCAGCAGCTTGGAGCCTAGCGGGAGCACCTACGAGCAGTACTTC. This gives the protein CASSLEPSGSTYEQYF.

The V gene is TRBV5-1, the J gene TRBJ2-7; unclear D gene. The germline V gene has CDR1 SGHRS and CDR2 YFSETQ. The CDR3 has 15 residues. The V gene lost 0 bases and the J gene lost 3 bases, with 13 bases spanning the gap. CDR3 bases: TGCGCCAGCAGCTTGGGTTCTGCGCGAGGCTACGAGCAGTACTTC. Its translation: CASSLGSARGYEQYF.

This clone was seen only once. The chain uses TRBV24-1 and TRBJ2-5; D uncertain. The germline V and J ends were trimmed by 0 bases and 1 base, with 11 bases remaining between them. The V gene's germline CDR1 is KGHDR and CDR2 SFDVKD. This CDR3 spans 16 amino acids. The CDR3 nucleotides read TGTGCCACCAGTGATTTGTCCAGCGCCTCCCAAGAGACCCAGTACTTC. Residues: CATSDLSSASQETQYF.

The V gene is TRBV3-1 (or the pseudogene TRBV3-2), the J gene TRBJ2-3, with D perhaps TRBD2 (6 bases). The CDR3 has 14 amino acids. CDR1 is LGHDT and CDR2 is YNNKEL in the germline V gene (reference sequence). V was shortened by 3 bases and J by 1 base, with 8 bases between the two germline ends. CDR3 amino acids: CASSHLAGTDTQYF. CDR3 DNA: TGTGCCAGCAGCCATTTAGCGGGCACAGATACGCAGTATTTT.

This clone was seen a single time. The chain links TRBV6-5 to TRBJ2-7; the D gene could be TRBD1 or TRBD2 (5 bases each). The CDR3 loop spans 14 amino acids. Germline CDR1 is MNHEY and CDR2 is SVGAGI. V was shortened by 5 bases and J by 3 bases, with 14 bases between the two germline ends. The CDR3 loop reads CASSKGPGNYEQYF. The CDR3 coding sequence is TGTGCCAGCAGTAAGGGGCCGGGGAACTACGAGCAGTACTTC.

The chain combines TRBV10-1 with TRBJ1-5; D ambiguous. In germline, CDR1 is WNHNN, CDR2 SYGVQD (reference sequence). The CDR3 extends over 11 amino acids. The V gene lost 6 bases and the J gene lost 3 bases, with 3 bases spanning the gap. CDR3 nucleotide sequence: TGCGCCAGCAGGAACAATCAGCCCCAGCATTTT. Its protein is CASRNNQPQHF.